The T cell receptor beta chain described here comes from a study of blood T cell repertoires in COVID-19. Across the whole study: Specimens from acute and convalescent COVID-19 originated in the United States, Italy and Spain.

Per the original data handling: Cell counts per sample came from amplifying reference gene primers. Clones were sequenced by immunoSEQ multiplex PCR, and TCRdb holds only the in-frame ones, with some missing. V and J calls and clone size are those listed in that table; D and trimming were worked out from the DNA. The sample shows over 95,000 clones, 85% to 90% of them seen only once. The CDR3 runs 14 residues. From germline, CDR1 is WNHNN and CDR2 SYGVQD (reference sequence). V was clipped by 2 bases and J by 0 bases, with 4 bases between them. The J gene is TRBJ2-2, the V gene TRBV10-1; D gene unclear. This receptor was identified in a woman in her fifties or sixties with acute or convalescent COVID-19. The sequenced sample consisted of peripheral blood. As DNA, the CDR3 is TGCGCCAGCAGTGAGGACACGAACACCGGGGAGCTGTTTTTT. This encodes CASSEDTNTGELFF.